The following is a T cell receptor beta chain sequence with its context. Its antigen is undetermined. The CDR3 has 13 residues. Trimming cost V 7 bases and J 8 bases, with 15 bases left between them. CDR1 MNHEY and CDR2 SVGEGT come from the germline V gene. This specimen belongs to a study of T cell responses to AZD1222 COVID-19 vaccine. Study results and caveats: CD4 TCRs associated with vaccination spanned spike, dominating at 160-218 and 743-854. Variant regions that are unmutated are reportedly the target of nearly half of spike-specific TCRs. No day 14 peak samples; only post-peak repertoires were characterized. Donors were chiefly white British, with a greater number of females, and clonal diversity was perhaps underestimated.

Sequenced by immunoSEQ multiplex PCR; TCRdb stores in-frame clones only, minus some. The repertoire holds about 150,000 clones, with approximately 90% as singletons. J is TRBJ2-1 and V is TRBV6-2 or TRBV6-3; D call uncertain. The specimen comprised peripheral blood, sampled on day 0 of AZD1222 vaccination. The clonotype was recovered from an adult in good health. CDR3 region: CASTPRAGHEQFF. In DNA form, the CDR3 reads TGTGCCAGCACCCCTCGGGCTGGGCATGAGCAGTTCTTC.